This TCR beta chain was documented in a study of CD8+ T cells in alopecia areata. At the level of the study: The study gave treated patients oral tofacitinib at 5 to 10 mg twice daily.

With regard to this clone: The antigen is unknown.

The treatment denotes: oral pan-JAK inhibitor, 5-10 mg twice daily. The V end was cut by 4 bases, the J end by 8 bases, with 12 bases between. CDR1 GTSNPN and CDR2 SVGIG come from the germline V gene (reference sequence). CDR3 length: 12 residues. RNA extraction and reverse transcription yielded cDNA as sequencing template. Assay: immunoSEQ multiplex PCR; the TCRdb copy retains only in-frame clones and omits some. The sample includes some 110,000 clones, 50% to 75% of them seen just once. Regarding the study as a whole: Many of the expanded lesional clones endured in scalp and blood while on tofacitinib. Both scalp clonality and the expanded CD8+ clones among the top 100 showed a significant decrease with tofacitinib. Association of baseline CD8+ expansion with response is uncertain owing to one nonresponder.

Material: CD8+ T cells sorted from blood, obtained at week 4, from a patient treated with tofacitinib. This receptor was identified in a human donor with alopecia areata. The chain uses TRBV30 and TRBJ2-1; possibly TRBD2 for D (7 bases). CDR3 sequence: CAWTSGGHEQFF. For the CDR3, the DNA is TGTGCCTGGACCTCGGGGGGCCATGAGCAGTTCTTC.